Shown below are 16 T cell receptor beta chains from a single sample sequenced in a study of radiation and T cells in renal cell carcinoma (dated by TCRdb to 2020 to 2021). The receptor library was made with the immunoSEQ multiplex PCR assay. TCRdb took this table from immuneACCESS and kept in-frame rearrangements with V and J called. Such tables lack part of the clones; where checked against another copy, unresolved V genes explain under half of the gap, and the rest is unexplained. For this sample the table gives 95,000 to 150,000 clones, of which about four fifths were detected only once. The ten largest make up roughly 5% of the sample. In the paper's terms, the time point label means: blood 2 weeks post-SBRT. The treatment or condition label for this specimen denotes: 15 Gy SBRT to primary tumor, nephrectomy 4 weeks later. Sequenced here: blood, sampled from a patient whose treatment included radiotherapy and nephrectomy. These receptor sequences come from a man between 45 and 60 years old with renal cell carcinoma.

The rearrangement uses TRBV5-1 and TRBJ2-4; D gene uncertain. Trimming shortened V by 0 bases and J by 8 bases, and 15 bases separated the two germline ends. Germline lookup yields CDR1 SGHRS and CDR2 YFSETQ. The CDR3 length is 15 residues. CDR3 in DNA: TGCGCCAGCAGCTTGGTGGGTCAGGCTGGTGACATTCAGTACTTC. Its translation is CASSLVGQAGDIQYF.

V is TRBV27 and J is TRBJ1-1, with no clear D. Trimming took off 8 bases at V and 1 base at J, with 8 bases between the two ends. Germline lookup yields CDR1 MNHEY and CDR2 SMNVEV (reference sequence). The CDR3 is 12 residues long. Here the CDR3 DNA reads TGTGCCAGCTTTACCGGGAACACTGAAGCTTTCTTT. Translated: CASFTGNTEAFF.

This chain joins TRBV6-6 and TRBJ1-6; unclear D gene. Between the trimmed V and J ends, which lost 7 bases and 11 bases, there was a span of 12 bases. Germline V gives CDR1 MNHNY, CDR2 SVGAGI (reference sequence). CDR3 size: 12 residues. CDR3 DNA sequence: TGTGCCAGCACCATGGGGTCCCCACCCCTCCACTTT. This gives the protein CASTMGSPPLHF.

The V and J genes are TRBV5-1 and TRBJ1-4; TRBD1 is a possible D gene (5 bases). V shed 5 bases and J shed 0 bases, with 8 bases lying between them. The CDR3 extends over 14 amino acids. Germline V lookup: CDR1 SGHRS, CDR2 YFSETQ. CDR3 nucleotide sequence: TGCGCCAGCAGGATGGGGCCAACTAATGAAAAACTGTTTTTT. As protein: CASRMGPTNEKLFF.

The rearrangement joins TRBV27 to TRBJ2-7; 7 bases align to TRBD1. Germline trimming cut 10 bases from V and 7 bases from J; bases unmatched to any gene: 7. This CDR3 contains 11 residues. The germline CDR1 and CDR2 sequences are MNHEY and SMNVEV (reference sequence). For the CDR3, the DNA is TGTGCCACCCAACAGGGGAGTGAGCAGTACTTC. Its translation is CATQQGSEQYF.

The gene calls are TRBV2 and TRBJ2-3, with a weak D call TRBD2 (6 bases). The germline V gene has CDR1 SNHLY and CDR2 FYNNEI. Trimming shortened V by 8 bases and J by 0 bases, and 12 bases separated the two germline ends. The CDR3 has 14 residues. For the CDR3, the DNA is TGTGCCAGCGGGGACTCATCTAGCACAGATACGCAGTATTTT. It encodes CASGDSSSTDTQYF. The variable domain in full, with the rest retrieved from reference TRBV2 and TRBJ2-3, is EPEVTQTPSHQVTQMGQEVILRCVPISNHLYFYWYRQILGQKVEFLVSFYNNEISEKSEIFDDQFSVERPDGSNFTLKIRSTKLEDSAMYFCASGDSSSTDTQYFGPGTRLTVL.

V usage is TRBV2 and J usage is TRBJ1-5; 7 bases align to TRBD1. The CDR3 contains 13 residues. Trimming cost V 9 bases and J 7 bases; bases outside gene matches: 9. Germline CDR1 SNHLY, CDR2 FYNNEI. CDR3 bases: TGTGCCAGTGACAGGGTATTAGGCCAGCCCCAGCATTTT. Translating it yields CASDRVLGQPQHF.

This chain links TRBV19 with TRBJ2-1, with D possibly being TRBD1 or TRBD2 (5 bases each). The CDR3 runs to 19 residues. Germline CDR1 reads LNHDA; CDR2 reads SQIVND (reference sequence). The germline V and J ends were trimmed by 4 bases and 5 bases, with 27 bases remaining between them. In nucleotides, the CDR3 is TGTGCCAGTAGTAATGGGCCGAGGTCAGGGAAAAGGAGGCACAATGAGCAGTTCTTC. Protein: CASSNGPRSGKRRHNEQFF.

The chain is built from TRBV6-5 and TRBJ2-7; D possibly corresponds to TRBD2 (6 bases). With 2 bases removed from V and 1 base from J, the gap between germline ends came to 9 bases. From germline, CDR1 is MNHEY and CDR2 SVGAGI. The CDR3 has 14 residues. For the CDR3, the DNA is TGTGCCAGCAGTTACCTGCGGGGTTCCTACGAGCAGTACTTC. It specifies CASSYLRGSYEQYF.

There are a few counts of this clone. The chain's CDR3 is CASRPGPSGNTIYF. CDR3 DNA: TGCGCCAGCAGACCGGGACCTTCTGGAAACACCATATATTTT. V usage is TRBV5-1 and J usage is TRBJ1-3; tentatively, D is TRBD1 (5 bases). This CDR3 is built from 14 residues. Germline-derived CDR1 and CDR2 are SGHRS and YFSETQ. Trimming shortened V by 5 bases and J by 1 base, and 10 bases separated the two germline ends. Full variable domain (rest looked up from reference TRBV5-1 and TRBJ1-3): KAGVTQTPRYLIKTRGQQVTLSCSPISGHRSVSWYQQTPGQGLQFLFEYFSETQRNKGNFPGRFSGRQFSNSRSEMNVSTLELGDSALYLCASRPGPSGNTIYFGEGSWLTVV.

The V and J genes are TRBV12-5 and TRBJ1-5; 7 nucleotides match TRBD1. This CDR3 is built from 16 residues. CDR1 LGHNT and CDR2 FRNRAP come from the germline V gene. Unmatched junction bases numbered 8, after V lost 2 bases and J lost 4 bases. CDR3 region: CASGLLVTGANQPQHF. CDR3 DNA sequence: TGTGCTAGTGGTTTGCTTGTAACAGGGGCAAATCAGCCCCAGCATTTT. Full variable domain (outside the CDR3, taken from reference TRBV12-5 and TRBJ1-5): DARVTQTPRHKVTEMGQEVTMRCQPILGHNTVFWYRQTMMQGLELLAYFRNRAPLDDSGMPKDRFSAEMPDATLATLKIQPSEPRDSAVYFCASGLLVTGANQPQHFGDGTRLSIL.

V and J are TRBV9 and TRBJ2-7, with D perhaps matching TRBD1 (6 bases). Germline loops: CDR1 SGDLS, CDR2 YYNGEE. This CDR3 is 14 amino acids long. V was shortened by 3 bases and J by 2 bases, with 12 bases between the two germline ends. The CDR3 sequence is CASSAEDRPYEQYF. The CDR3 DNA reads as TGTGCCAGCAGCGCGGAGGACAGACCCTACGAGCAGTACTTC.

The chain carries TRBV7-8 and TRBJ2-3; tentative D call: TRBD2 (6 bases). There are 15 residues in the CDR3. Germline assignment: CDR1 SGHVS and CDR2 FQNEAQ. Trimming took 3 bases from V and 0 from J, leaving 10 bases between them. The CDR3 DNA sequence: TGTGCCAGCAGCTTTTACGGGACTAGCACAGATACGCAGTATTTT. It codes for CASSFYGTSTDTQYF.

The chain links TRBV10-3 to TRBJ2-1; no reliable D call. V gave up 2 bases and J gave up 4 bases, with 6 bases separating them. CDR1 and CDR2 from the germline V gene are ENHRY and SYGVKD. The CDR3 sequence is 13 residues long. DNA of the CDR3: TGTGCCATCAGTGAGGCAGAATACAATGAGCAGTTCTTC. This sequence encodes CAISEAEYNEQFF.

CDR3 in amino acids: CSVAHSERFEQYF. The CDR3 coding sequence is TGCAGCGTTGCCCATTCTGAGAGGTTCGAGCAGTACTTC. The chain uses TRBV29-1 and TRBJ2-7, with unresolved D. There are 13 residues in the CDR3. Germline V lookup: CDR1 SQVTM, CDR2 ANQGSEA. Trimming stripped 4 bases from V and 6 bases from J, with 16 bases between.

This rearrangement joins TRBV14 to TRBJ1-2, with D perhaps matching TRBD1 (6 bases). Germline V gives CDR1 SGHDN, CDR2 FVKESK. The CDR3 loop spans 15 amino acids. Trimming stripped 0 bases from V and 4 bases from J, with 12 bases between. This CDR3 reads CASSQDRTVFYGYTF. CDR3 nucleotide sequence: TGTGCCAGCAGCCAAGACCGGACAGTCTTCTATGGCTACACCTTC.